Presented here are 22 T cell receptor beta chains from one specimen sequenced in a study of shared clonotypes between healthy human individuals. The repertoire was sequenced with immunoSEQ multiplex PCR; TCRdb's copy has only in-frame clones and lacks some. This sample has 530,000 or so clones, with 75% to 80% found just once. Sequences were obtained from PBMCs. These receptors all stem from a woman aged 40 to 55 in good health. Some clones in this sample may be carry-over from other donors' samples.

The chain employs TRBV19 and TRBJ2-2, with 10 positions matching TRBD2. CDR3 length equals 16 residues. Trimming at V came to 4 bases and at J to 5 bases, leaving 7 bases not matched to a gene. Per germline, CDR1 LNHDA and CDR2 SQIVND (reference sequence). In DNA form, the CDR3 reads TGTGCCAGTAGTAAGCTAGCGGGAGTCGGTACCGGGGAGCTGTTTTTT. Translating it yields CASSKLAGVGTGELFF.

The V call is TRBV6-5, the J call TRBJ1-5, with D perhaps TRBD1 (6 bases). CDR1 is MNHEY, CDR2 SVGAGI, per germline. The V end was cut by 5 bases, the J end by 10 bases, with 18 bases between. This CDR3 has 14 amino acids. The CDR3, as DNA: TGTGCCAGCAGTCCTGGGACAAGAATCAGCCCCCAGCATTTT. Its translation: CASSPGTRISPQHF.

The chain combines TRBV27 with TRBJ2-5, with 14 bases identical to TRBD2. The CDR3 sequence is 15 residues long. Germline CDR1 reads MNHEY; CDR2 reads SMNVEV (reference sequence). With 6 bases clipped from V and 5 bases from J, the junction kept 5 bases outside the gene matches. The CDR3 is CASSGLAGGMETQYF. CDR3 nucleotide sequence: TGTGCCAGCAGCGGACTAGCGGGAGGAATGGAGACCCAGTACTTC.

The genes are TRBV2 and TRBJ2-5; tentatively, D is TRBD1 (6 bases). Germline-derived CDR1 and CDR2 are SNHLY and FYNNEI. The CDR3 totals 13 residues. The V gene lost 5 bases and the J gene lost 9 bases, with 16 bases spanning the gap. DNA for the CDR3: TGTGCCAGCAGTCTGGACAGATTAGGGGCCCAGTACTTC. It codes for CASSLDRLGAQYF.

This chain connects TRBV18 to TRBJ1-5; D perhaps matches TRBD1 (6 bases). The V gene's germline CDR1 is KGHSH and CDR2 LQKENI. The germline V and J ends were trimmed by 6 bases and 4 bases, with 10 bases remaining between them. The length of the CDR3 is 13 residues. CDR3 nucleotides: TGTGCCAGCTCGGGGGGCCCAAATCAGCCCCAGCATTTT. Translated: CASSGGPNQPQHF.

The rearrangement joins TRBV6-1 to TRBJ2-7; maybe TRBD1 (5 bases). V lost 4 bases and J lost 1, with 11 bases in between. There are 14 residues in the CDR3. Germline CDR1 and CDR2: MNHNS and SASEGT. Here the CDR3 reads CASSARAPSYEQYF. The CDR3 coding sequence is TGTGCCAGCAGTGCCAGGGCTCCGTCCTACGAGCAGTACTTC.

The CDR3 DNA reads as TGTGCCTGGAGTCGATCAGAAGAGACCCAGTACTTC. Translated, it gives CAWSRSEETQYF. This chain joins TRBV30 and TRBJ2-5; D unresolved. This CDR3 is 12 amino acids long. The germline V gene has CDR1 GTSNPN and CDR2 SVGIG (reference sequence). The V gene lost 2 bases and the J gene lost 3 bases, with 7 bases spanning the gap.

This clone was found once. The chain combines TRBV6-1 with TRBJ2-7; a weak D match, TRBD1 (6 bases). The length of the CDR3 is 14 residues. CDR1 MNHNS and CDR2 SASEGT come from the germline V gene. Between the trimmed V and J ends, which lost 6 bases and 4 bases, there was a span of 16 bases. The CDR3 region is CASRQGTPPYEQYF. The CDR3 DNA follows: TGTGCCAGCAGGCAGGGGACGCCACCATACGAGCAGTACTTC.

The CDR3 here is CASSPAGSHGYTF. CDR3 DNA: TGTGCCAGCAGCCCGGCAGGGTCCCATGGCTACACCTTC. The chain links TRBV28 to TRBJ1-2; tentatively, D is TRBD1 (5 bases). This CDR3 is 13 amino acids long. Deletions cut 6 bases from V and 6 bases from J, with 14 bases between. CDR1 is MDHEN and CDR2 is SYDVKM in the germline V gene.

The chain joins TRBV4-3 to TRBJ2-1, with D tentatively TRBD2 (6 bases). CDR1 LGHNA and CDR2 YSLEER come from the germline V gene. The CDR3 spans 14 residues. Between the trimmed V and J ends, which lost 4 bases and 8 bases, there was a span of 15 bases. CDR3 nucleotides: TGCGCCAGCAGCCCCCCCGGGAGTGTTGATGAGCAGTTCTTC. Its protein is CASSPPGSVDEQFF.

The chain has TRBV6-4 and TRBJ2-5; 11 positions agree with TRBD2. With 4 bases clipped from V and 2 bases from J, the junction kept 3 bases outside the gene matches. This CDR3 has 15 residues. Per the germline V gene, CDR1 is MRHNA and CDR2 is SNTAGT. CDR3 bases: TGTGCCAGCAGTGGGACTAGCGGGCCTCAAGAGACCCAGTACTTC. It encodes CASSGTSGPQETQYF.

This clone occurred once. The chain joins TRBV18 to TRBJ2-1; TRBD2 matches 9 bases. The CDR3 is made up of 17 amino acids. With V trimmed by 0 bases and J by 6 bases, 9 bases remained unmatched. The V gene's germline CDR1 is KGHSH and CDR2 LQKENI. The CDR3 here is CASSPPVGSGSINEQFF. CDR3 sequence (DNA): TGTGCCAGCTCACCACCGGTGGGTAGCGGGAGTATCAATGAGCAGTTCTTC.

This CDR3 reads CASSELAGVWRETQYF. CDR3 DNA: TGTGCCAGCAGCGAACTAGCGGGAGTCTGGAGAGAGACCCAGTACTTC. The chain joins TRBV6-1 to TRBJ2-5; TRBD2 matches 11 bases. V trimming: 6 bases; J trimming: 4 bases; junction bases outside the gene matches: 10. The CDR3 sequence is 16 residues long. Per germline, CDR1 MNHNS and CDR2 SASEGT.

The chain employs TRBV6-5 and TRBJ2-7; maybe TRBD1 (5 bases). Trimming pared 5 bases from V and 8 bases from J, leaving 19 bases between. The CDR3 covers 14 residues. Looked up from germline, CDR1 is MNHEY and CDR2 is SVGAGI. The CDR3 loop is CASSQTDQRWKQYF. CDR3 DNA: TGTGCCAGCAGTCAGACAGACCAACGATGGAAGCAGTACTTC.

This clone is a singleton in its sample. J is TRBJ2-3 and V is TRBV11-2; D may match TRBD1 or TRBD2 (5 bases each). The CDR3 consists of 15 residues. The germline gives CDR1 SGHAT, CDR2 FQNNGV. Trimming removed 1 base from V and 2 bases from J, with 10 bases in between. In nucleotides, the CDR3 is TGTGCCAGCAGCTTAGGGGGGACGCCCACAGATACGCAGTATTTT. Encoded protein: CASSLGGTPTDTQYF.

The chain uses TRBV29-1 and TRBJ1-3; 7 positions agree with TRBD1. CDR3 length: 13 residues. With 0 bases clipped from V and 7 bases from J, the junction kept 3 bases outside the gene matches. CDR1 is SQVTM, CDR2 ANQGSEA, per germline. In nucleotides, the CDR3 is TGCAGCGTTGAAGAGATGGACAGGAACACCATATATTTT. Protein: CSVEEMDRNTIYF.

A word on this clone: With a much larger clone just one base away, this may be a read error. The chain uses TRBV7-2 and TRBJ2-3; D might be TRBD2 (5 bases). Germline V CDR1 and CDR2: SGHTA, FQGNSA. With 0 bases removed from V and 0 bases from J, the gap between germline ends came to 7 bases. The CDR3 consists of 15 residues. CDR3 protein: CASSLAGGSTDTQYF. The CDR3 DNA sequence: TGTGCCAGCAGCTTAGCGGGCGGGAGCACAGATACGCAGTATTTT. The complete variable domain, with remaining parts taken from reference TRBV7-2 and TRBJ2-3, reads GAGVSQSPSNKVTEKGKDVELRCDPISGHTALYWYRQSLGQGLEFLIYFQGNSAPDKSGLPSDRFSAERTGGSVSTLTIQRTQQEDSAVYLCASSLAGGSTDTQYFGPGTRLTVL.

V usage is TRBV18 and J usage is TRBJ2-7, with 12 bases fitting TRBD2. Germline V gene lookup returns CDR1 KGHSH and CDR2 LQKENI. The trim removed 3 bases at V and 2 bases at J, leaving 5 bases unmatched. This CDR3 spans 16 amino acids. CDR3: CASSPSRTSGAYEQYF. CDR3 DNA sequence: TGTGCCAGCTCACCCTCCCGGACTAGCGGGGCCTACGAGCAGTACTTC.

The genes are TRBV18 and TRBJ2-1; possibly TRBD1 for D (5 bases). CDR3 length equals 13 residues. Per the germline V gene, CDR1 is KGHSH and CDR2 is LQKENI. The germline V and J ends were trimmed by 2 bases and 8 bases, with 10 bases remaining between them. In nucleotides, the CDR3 is TGTGCCAGCTCACCATCAGGGTGGGATGAGCAGTTCTTC. Residues: CASSPSGWDEQFF.

The chain carries TRBV4-2 and TRBJ2-1, with TRBD2 identical over 11 bases. Germline assignment: CDR1 LGHNA and CDR2 YNFKEQ. The CDR3 length is 15 residues. Germline trimming cut 0 bases from V and 5 bases from J; bases unmatched to any gene: 0. The CDR3 loop reads CASSQDSGRDNEQFF. The CDR3 DNA reads as TGTGCCAGCAGCCAAGATAGCGGGAGGGACAATGAGCAGTTCTTC.

V usage is TRBV19 and J usage is TRBJ1-1, with TRBD1 as a possible D gene (5 bases). CDR1 and CDR2 from the germline V gene are LNHDA and SQIVND (reference sequence). V lost 4 bases and J lost 7, with 19 bases in between. This CDR3 region has 15 residues. CDR3 amino acids: CASSTYNPGRGEAFF. CDR3 nucleotide sequence: TGTGCCAGTAGTACTTACAACCCAGGGAGGGGTGAAGCTTTCTTT.

The chain combines TRBV27 with TRBJ2-2, with 12 bases fitting TRBD2. This CDR3 has 16 residues. Trimming at V came to 7 bases and at J to 8 bases, leaving 11 bases not matched to a gene. Germline values: CDR1 MNHEY, CDR2 SMNVEV (reference sequence). The CDR3 here is CASTPLAGGPGGELFF. In nucleotides, the CDR3 is TGTGCCAGCACCCCTCTAGCGGGAGGGCCCGGTGGGGAGCTGTTTTTT.